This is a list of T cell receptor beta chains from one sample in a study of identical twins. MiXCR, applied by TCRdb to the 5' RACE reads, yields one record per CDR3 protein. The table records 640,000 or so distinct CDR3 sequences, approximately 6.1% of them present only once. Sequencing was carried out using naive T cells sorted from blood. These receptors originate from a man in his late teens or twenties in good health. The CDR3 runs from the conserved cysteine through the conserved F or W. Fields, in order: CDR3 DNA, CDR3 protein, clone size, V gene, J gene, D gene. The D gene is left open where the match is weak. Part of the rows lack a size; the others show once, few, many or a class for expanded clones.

CDR3nt: TGCAGTGCCCGGGATTTGAACACTGAAGCTTTCTTT
CDR3aa: CSARDLNTEAFF
abundance: many
v_gene: TRBV20-1
j_gene: TRBJ1-1
d_gene: -

CDR3nt: TGCGCCAGCAGCCCCGCTGTAAACAGGGACACTGAAGCTTTCTTT
CDR3aa: CASSPAVNRDTEAFF
abundance: -
v_gene: TRBV5-1
j_gene: TRBJ1-1
d_gene: -

CDR3nt: TGTGCCAGCAGTTGGACAGTTGGTTACAATGAGCAGTTCTTC
CDR3aa: CASSWTVGYNEQFF
abundance: -
v_gene: TRBV12-3/TRBV12-4
j_gene: TRBJ2-1
d_gene: -

CDR3nt: TGCAGTGGGGAGGGCAAGAAGAATGAGCAGTTCTTC
CDR3aa: CSGEGKKNEQFF
abundance: many
v_gene: TRBV20-1
j_gene: TRBJ2-1
d_gene: TRBD2

CDR3nt: TGTGCCACCAGTGATGAGGGACAGGGTAGCGGCGTCCTGACTTTC
CDR3aa: CATSDEGQGSGVLTF
abundance: many
v_gene: TRBV24-1
j_gene: TRBJ2-6
d_gene: TRBD1

CDR3nt: TGTGCCAGCAGAACGGACAGTTCGGCCGAGACCCAGTACTTC
CDR3aa: CASRTDSSAETQYF
abundance: -
v_gene: TRBV28
j_gene: TRBJ2-5
d_gene: -

CDR3nt: TGTGCCAGCAGTTACGGACTAGCGGGAGGGCCTGTAGATTCCTACGAGCAGTACTTC
CDR3aa: CASSYGLAGGPVDSYEQYF
abundance: few
v_gene: TRBV6-2/TRBV6-3
j_gene: TRBJ2-7
d_gene: TRBD2

CDR3nt: TGCAGTGCTAGAGAAGGACTAGCGGGAGGGGAGACCCAGTACTTC
CDR3aa: CSAREGLAGGETQYF
abundance: -
v_gene: TRBV20-1
j_gene: TRBJ2-5
d_gene: TRBD2

CDR3nt: TGTGCCAGCAGCTCATCCGGGACAGGGGCTAATTCCGGTTCCAATGAGCAGTTCTTC
CDR3aa: CASSSSGTGANSGSNEQFF
abundance: few
v_gene: TRBV11-2
j_gene: TRBJ2-1
d_gene: TRBD1

CDR3nt: TGCGCCAGCAGACCCGAGACAGGGGGAGGGTTGCGATGGCAGTATTTT
CDR3aa: CASRPETGGGLRWQYF
abundance: few
v_gene: TRBV5-1
j_gene: TRBJ2-3
d_gene: TRBD1

CDR3nt: TGTGCCAGCAGTTACTCTCCACAGCAAGAGACCCAGTACTTC
CDR3aa: CASSYSPQQETQYF
abundance: -
v_gene: TRBV6-5
j_gene: TRBJ2-5
d_gene: -

CDR3nt: TGTGCCAGCAGCCAAGAAATAAAGCTACCTCCCTACACAGATACGCAGTATTTT
CDR3aa: CASSQEIKLPPYTDTQYF
abundance: few
v_gene: TRBV3-1
j_gene: TRBJ2-3
d_gene: -

CDR3nt: TGTGCCAGCAGCCCTATTAGCGGGAGCTCAGATACGCAGTATTTT
CDR3aa: CASSPISGSSDTQYF
abundance: few
v_gene: TRBV7-2
j_gene: TRBJ2-3
d_gene: TRBD2

CDR3nt: TGTGCCAGCAGCCCCTCGAGTGGGAGCACAGATACGCAGTATTTT
CDR3aa: CASSPSSGSTDTQYF
abundance: few
v_gene: TRBV7-3
j_gene: TRBJ2-3
d_gene: -

CDR3nt: TGTGCCAGCAGTTTGGATGAGGCCGGACATAGCTCCTACGAGCAGTACTTC
CDR3aa: CASSLDEAGHSSYEQYF
abundance: few
v_gene: TRBV28
j_gene: TRBJ2-7
d_gene: -